This TCR beta chain was identified in a study of OX40 agonist ivuxolimab in advanced cancers. The repertoire was sequenced with immunoSEQ multiplex PCR; TCRdb's copy has only in-frame clones and lacks some. The sample yields some 86,000 clones, 75% to 95% seen once. The CDR3 length is 13 residues. CDR1 and CDR2 from the germline V gene are SQVTM and ANQGSEA. V lost 4 bases, J lost 6 bases, and 5 bases stayed unmatched. This clone was observed a few times. V gene TRBV29-1 combines with J gene TRBJ1-5; 8 bases agree with TRBD1. This clonotype originated in an adult with an advanced solid tumor such as melanoma, head and neck, liver or kidney cancer. The sequenced sample was CD4+ or CD8+ T cells sorted from blood, obtained in a trial of the OX40 agonist ivuxolimab. The CDR3 here is CSVVDRGGQPQHF. For the CDR3, the DNA is TGCAGCGTTGTAGACAGGGGCGGTCAGCCCCAGCATTTT.